This T cell receptor beta chain was sequenced for a study of response to subunit inactivated influenza vaccine. TCRdb fed the RT-PCR reads into MiXCR, producing one record per CDR3 protein. The table lists about 700,000 distinct CDR3 sequences, around a sixth of them singletons, with around 10% in the top ten. Regarding this clonotype: The antigen remains unidentified.

Study results and caveats: Each seasonal influenza vaccination, the authors suggested, recruits few new T cells.

The germline gives CDR1 SGHAT, CDR2 FQNNGV. The CDR3 has 11 amino acids. V was pared by 5 bases and J by 7 bases, with 9 bases between. This receptor was taken from a man aged 50 or older who received an inactivated influenza vaccine. The sample was PBMCs from blood, taken about 13 days after vaccination. This chain joins TRBV11-2 and TRBJ2-7; no clear D. The CDR3, as DNA: TGTGCCAGCAGCATAAGATGGGAGCAGTACTTC. As protein: CASSIRWEQYF.